A single sample is the source of the 14 T cell receptor beta chains below, sequenced in a study of beta chain features in type 1 diabetes. The study reverse transcribed the entire isolated RNA, so it sequenced expressed TCRB transcripts. The protocol was immunoSEQ multiplex PCR, while the TCRdb copy is restricted to in-frame clones and leaves out a portion. The table lists about 620,000 clones, about 14% of them singletons. The specimen was naive CD4+ T cells from blood. These TCRs come from a man aged 18 to 29 in good health.

CDR3 DNA: TGTGCCAGCAGCGCCGGACAGTCTTTGAAGAACACTGAAGCTTTCTTT. It translates to CASSAGQSLKNTEAFF. This chain links TRBV7-6 with TRBJ1-1, with D tentatively TRBD1 (6 bases). Germline lookup yields CDR1 SGHVS and CDR2 FNYEAQ. This CDR3 has 16 amino acids. V dropped 5 bases and J dropped 1 base, with 17 bases sitting between them. Drawing the rest from reference TRBV7-6 and TRBJ1-1, the complete variable domain is GAGVSQSPRYKVTKRGQDVALRCDPISGHVSLYWYRQALGQGPEFLTYFNYEAQQDKSGLPNDRFSAERPEGSISTLTIQRTEQRDSAMYRCASSAGQSLKNTEAFFGQGTRLTVV.

This clone has just a few counts. J is TRBJ1-1 and V is TRBV30; D not resolved. The CDR3 consists of 11 residues. Germline loops: CDR1 GTSNPN, CDR2 SVGIG (reference sequence). Trimming cost V 4 bases and J 7 bases, with 10 bases left between them. The CDR3 DNA reads TGTGCCTGGAATAGAGGTAGTGAAGCTTTCTTT. Its protein is CAWNRGSEAFF.

This clone was detected only a few times. In DNA form, the CDR3 reads TGTGCCAGCAGGTCCCCTGGGGCCAACGTCCTGACTTTC. Amino acid sequence: CASRSPGANVLTF. This rearrangement joins TRBV27 to TRBJ2-6; D is uncertain. The CDR3 is 13 residues long. V dropped 6 bases and J dropped 2 bases, with 5 bases sitting between them. Germline V CDR1 and CDR2: MNHEY, SMNVEV (reference sequence).

This clone was counted between two and nine times. The rearrangement links TRBV10-3 to TRBJ1-1, with D possibly matching TRBD1 (5 bases). In germline, CDR1 is ENHRY, CDR2 SYGVKD. The length of the CDR3 is 14 residues. Trimming pared 7 bases from V and 7 bases from J, leaving 19 bases between. CDR3 sequence reads: CAITPRQTYGEAFF. Written as DNA, the CDR3 is TGTGCCATCACCCCGAGACAGACCTACGGTGAAGCTTTCTTT.

The CDR3 sequence is CASSQDIRDRVSGANVLTF. In nucleotides, the CDR3 is TGCGCCAGCAGCCAAGATATCCGGGACAGGGTCTCTGGGGCCAACGTCCTGACTTTC. This sequence joins TRBV4-1 and TRBJ2-6; 9 nucleotides match TRBD1. This CDR3 is built from 19 residues. The germline V gene encodes CDR1 MGHRA and CDR2 YSYEKL. With V trimmed by 0 bases and J by 0 bases, 6 bases remained unmatched.

The rearrangement links TRBV10-3 to TRBJ1-1; D is uncertain. From germline, CDR1 is ENHRY and CDR2 SYGVKD. CDR3 size: 12 residues. Trimming removed 8 bases from V and 0 bases from J, with 7 bases in between. The CDR3 loop reads CAIVKVNTEAFF. The CDR3 region has the DNA TGTGCCATCGTGAAGGTGAACACTGAAGCTTTCTTT.

The chain carries TRBV19 and TRBJ2-7, with TRBD2 matching over 7 bases. CDR3 length: 14 residues. After removal of 6 bases from V and 1 base from J, the junction contained 6 bases not matched to a gene. In germline, CDR1 is LNHDA, CDR2 SQIVND (reference sequence). CDR3 protein: CASSTLGGSYEQYF. The CDR3 nucleotides read TGTGCCAGTAGCACCCTCGGGGGGTCCTACGAGCAGTACTTC.

The chain recombines TRBV19 with TRBJ2-4, with D perhaps being TRBD1 or TRBD2 (7 bases each). From germline, CDR1 is LNHDA and CDR2 SQIVND (reference sequence). There are 18 residues in the CDR3. Trimming removed 5 bases from V and 0 bases from J, with 20 bases in between. The CDR3 loop is CASSLREDRRLAKNIQYF. The CDR3 DNA is TGTGCCAGTAGTCTCCGGGAGGACAGGCGGCTAGCCAAAAACATTCAGTACTTC.

The sample holds a few counts of this clone. At one boundary the junction diverges from the germline segment, which might be a read error. J is TRBJ1-2 and V is TRBV5-1; TRBD1 matches 11 bases. Germline CDR1 is SGHRS and CDR2 is YFSETQ. The CDR3 runs 14 residues. The CDR3 sequence: CASRLDRGRSGYTF. The CDR3 coding sequence is TGCGCCAGCAGATTGGACAGGGGGCGAAGCGGCTACACCTTC.

V and J are TRBV6-5 and TRBJ1-5; D may be TRBD1 (6 bases). The germline V gene encodes CDR1 MNHEY and CDR2 SVGAGI. This CDR3 spans 14 amino acids. Trimming stripped 6 bases from V and 2 bases from J, with 11 bases between. Here the CDR3 reads CASSRQVGNQPQHF. CDR3 DNA sequence: TGTGCCAGCAGCCGACAGGTAGGCAATCAGCCCCAGCATTTT.

The chain employs TRBV9 and TRBJ2-7; D is unclear. The CDR3 has 14 amino acids. Germline V gene lookup returns CDR1 SGDLS and CDR2 YYNGEE. The V and J ends lost 0 bases and 2 bases respectively, with 9 bases between them. CDR3 sequence (DNA): TGTGCCAGCAGCGTAGATCTCGGAGCCTACGAGCAGTACTTC. Translation gives CASSVDLGAYEQYF. Together with reference TRBV9 and TRBJ2-7, the CDR3 gives the full variable domain: DSGVTQTPKHLITATGQRVTLRCSPRSGDLSVYWYQQSLDQGLQFLIQYYNGEERAKGNILERFSAQQFPDLHSELNLSSLELGDSALYFCASSVDLGAYEQYFGPGTRLTVT.

The chain joins TRBV28 to TRBJ2-7; TRBD1 aligns across 7 bases. After removal of 5 bases from V and 2 bases from J, the junction contained 9 bases not matched to a gene. In germline, CDR1 is MDHEN, CDR2 SYDVKM. The CDR3 spans 15 residues. CDR3 DNA: TGTGCCAGCAGTACCCTTGGGACAGCTACCTACGAGCAGTACTTC. Its translation: CASSTLGTATYEQYF.

V is TRBV4-1 and J is TRBJ2-7, with TRBD2 identical over 8 bases. Germline CDR1 MGHRA, CDR2 YSYEKL. The V and J ends lost 4 bases and 2 bases, in that order; junction bases with no gene match: 16. The CDR3 covers 18 residues. CDR3 DNA: TGCGCCAGCAGCCCTGGACTAGCTTTTCGACGTGAAACCTACGAGCAGTACTTC. It codes for CASSPGLAFRRETYEQYF.

In this sample, this clone turned up a few times. This rearrangement joins TRBV4-3 to TRBJ1-3; no clear D. Germline CDR1 reads LGHNA; CDR2 reads YSLEER. The CDR3 is 16 residues long. Trimming cost V 0 bases and J 2 bases, with 11 bases left between them. CDR3 DNA: TGCGCCAGCAGCCAAGAACTGGCTCCCACTGGAAACACCATATATTTT. This encodes CASSQELAPTGNTIYF.